These 21 T cell receptor beta chains originate from one sample sequenced in a study of cytomegalovirus exposure and HLA in healthy donors. A multiplex PCR was run with 60 Vbeta primers and 13 Jbeta primers. Clones were sequenced by immunoSEQ multiplex PCR, and TCRdb holds only the in-frame ones, with some missing. The table shows approximately 190,000 clones, with more than 75% occurring only once. Input material: PBMCs. These receptors came from a man aged 35 to 55 in good health and CMV-seropositive.

The chain employs TRBV5-1 and TRBJ2-2, with D possibly being TRBD2 (6 bases). Germline values: CDR1 SGHRS, CDR2 YFSETQ. V was pared by 9 bases and J by 0 bases, with 12 bases between. CDR3 length: 14 amino acids. CDR3 protein: CATTEGPNTGELFF. The CDR3 DNA follows: TGCGCCACCACGGAGGGACCGAACACCGGGGAGCTGTTTTTT.

This clone turned up a few times. The V gene is TRBV6-1, the J gene TRBJ2-4; maybe TRBD1 (6 bases). Germline lookup yields CDR1 MNHNS and CDR2 SASEGT. The CDR3 is made up of 19 amino acids. Trimming left V 3 bases short and J 0 bases short, with 21 bases between. The CDR3 protein is CASSDYGTIHVLAKNIQYF. The CDR3 coding sequence is TGTGCCAGCAGTGATTACGGGACAATTCACGTCCTAGCCAAAAACATTCAGTACTTC.

This chain connects TRBV2 to TRBJ2-5; weak D call: TRBD2 (6 bases). There are 14 residues in the CDR3. V gave up 7 bases and J gave up 5 bases, with 17 bases separating them. From germline, CDR1 is SNHLY and CDR2 FYNNEI. The CDR3 region is CASMSQSGGETQYF. The CDR3 region has the DNA TGTGCCAGCATGAGCCAGAGTGGAGGGGAGACCCAGTACTTC.

This clone was found a few times. This chain links TRBV5-5 with TRBJ2-1; possibly TRBD2 for D (6 bases). Germline V CDR1 and CDR2: SGHKS, YYEKEE (reference sequence). V was trimmed by 0 bases and J by 8 bases, leaving 15 bases between them. CDR3 size: 15 residues. The CDR3: CASSLGIAAEYEQFF. In nucleotides, the CDR3 is TGTGCCAGCAGCTTGGGAATAGCGGCGGAGTATGAGCAGTTCTTC.

V gene TRBV2 combines with J gene TRBJ1-6; unclear D gene. Germline CDR1 SNHLY, CDR2 FYNNEI. V was pared by 4 bases and J by 10 bases, with 17 bases between. The CDR3 is made up of 15 amino acids. The CDR3 protein is CASSGSLPTMSPLHF. Written as DNA, the CDR3 is TGTGCCAGCAGTGGTTCTCTACCCACCATGTCACCCCTCCACTTT.

The V and J genes are TRBV7-2 and TRBJ2-5, with 8 bases aligning to TRBD1. The length of the CDR3 is 16 residues. Germline V gives CDR1 SGHTA, CDR2 FQGNSA. With 5 bases clipped from V and 0 bases from J, the junction kept 8 bases outside the gene matches. CDR3 sequence: CASSPPRTGYQETQYF. CDR3 nucleotides: TGTGCCAGCAGCCCCCCCCGGACAGGGTACCAAGAGACCCAGTACTTC.

The chain recombines TRBV5-1 with TRBJ2-1; TRBD2 matches at 13 bases. Per germline, CDR1 SGHRS and CDR2 YFSETQ. V trimming: 2 bases; J trimming: 9 bases; junction bases outside the gene matches: 11. The CDR3 loop spans 17 amino acids. The chain's CDR3 is CASSFPTSGGTGGEQFF. As DNA, the CDR3 is TGCGCCAGCAGCTTCCCGACTAGCGGGGGGACTGGCGGTGAGCAGTTCTTC.

The chain carries TRBV6-5 and TRBJ1-6; 7 nucleotides line up with TRBD1. Germline CDR1 is MNHEY and CDR2 is SVGAGI. Unmatched junction bases numbered 4, after V lost 7 bases and J lost 1 base. This CDR3 contains 15 residues. The CDR3 protein is CASNQQGSYNSPLHF. The CDR3 DNA reads as TGTGCCAGCAACCAACAGGGGTCCTATAATTCACCCCTCCACTTT.

The chain joins TRBV2 to TRBJ2-1; a weak D match, TRBD2 (6 bases). The CDR3 loop spans 16 amino acids. Germline-derived CDR1 and CDR2 are SNHLY and FYNNEI. The germline V and J ends were trimmed by 8 bases and 6 bases, with 23 bases remaining between them. As DNA, the CDR3 is TGTGCCAGCCTCATGGAGGGATTTTTTGTAACCAATGAGCAGTTCTTC. Protein: CASLMEGFFVTNEQFF.

The chain combines TRBV2 with TRBJ2-3, with 7 bases that match TRBD2. Germline V gives CDR1 SNHLY, CDR2 FYNNEI. V trimming: 5 bases; J trimming: 3 bases; junction bases outside the gene matches: 8. The CDR3 runs 15 residues. The CDR3 bases are TGTGCCAGCAGTTCCGGGACCGGGGGGACAGATACGCAGTATTTT. Its protein is CASSSGTGGTDTQYF.

This sequence joins TRBV28 and TRBJ2-5; 11 bases line up with TRBD1. The CDR3 runs 15 residues. V was pared by 5 bases and J by 5 bases, with 7 bases of the junction left unmatched. Germline V gives CDR1 MDHEN, CDR2 SYDVKM. The CDR3 region has the DNA TGTGCCAGCAGTCCTCGGGACAGGGGGGTTGAGACCCAGTACTTC. Protein sequence: CASSPRDRGVETQYF.

CDR3 residues: CASSPPLAGTYNEQFF. CDR3 coding DNA: TGTGCCAGCAGCCCCCCACTAGCGGGCACCTACAATGAGCAGTTCTTC. V and J are TRBV13 and TRBJ2-1; 9 positions agree with TRBD2. Trimming removed 5 bases from V and 2 bases from J; junction bases left unmatched: 7. In germline, CDR1 is PRHDT, CDR2 FYEKMQ (reference sequence). CDR3 length: 16 residues.

This clone appeared a single time. The chain has TRBV9 and TRBJ2-1, with 8 bases aligning to TRBD2. The CDR3 consists of 15 residues. Germline V gene lookup returns CDR1 SGDLS and CDR2 YYNGEE. V trimming: 3 bases; J trimming: 6 bases; junction bases outside the gene matches: 8. The CDR3 DNA reads as TGTGCCAGCAGCGCTGCTAGCGGGCCTATCAATGAGCAGTTCTTC. Amino acid sequence: CASSAASGPINEQFF. The whole variable domain, remainder taken from reference TRBV9 and TRBJ2-1, is DSGVTQTPKHLITATGQRVTLRCSPRSGDLSVYWYQQSLDQGLQFLIQYYNGEERAKGNILERFSAQQFPDLHSELNLSSLELGDSALYFCASSAASGPINEQFFGPGTRLTVL.

The gene calls are TRBV7-3 and TRBJ2-7; possibly TRBD1 for D (6 bases). There are 21 residues in the CDR3. In germline, CDR1 is SGHTA, CDR2 FQGTGA. The V gene lost 5 bases and the J gene lost 5 bases, with 37 bases spanning the gap. The DNA of the CDR3 is TGTGCCAGCAGCCCCCTTCCACTATCCCCTTTTCCGGGACACCTCGACCACGAGCAGTACTTC. Amino acid sequence: CASSPLPLSPFPGHLDHEQYF.

As regards this clone: A much larger clone sits a single nucleotide away, making a read error possible. CDR3: CASSPTGNTEAFF. CDR3 coding DNA: TGTGCCAGCAGCCCGACAGGGAACACTGAAGCTTTCTTT. J is TRBJ1-1 and V is TRBV7-8, with a possible D match to TRBD1 (6 bases). CDR3 size: 13 residues. Germline lookup yields CDR1 SGHVS and CDR2 FQNEAQ. V dropped 5 bases and J dropped 1 base, with 8 bases sitting between them.

A single count supports this clone. Other nucleotide sequences in the sample specify the same CDR3. CDR3 in DNA: TGTGCCAGCAGCTTAGGGACTAAAGAGACCCAGTACTTC. Its translation: CASSLGTKETQYF. V and J are TRBV7-3 and TRBJ2-5; 7 nucleotides align to TRBD2. V lost 2 bases, J lost 3 bases, and 0 bases stayed unmatched. The CDR3 consists of 13 residues. Germline V gene sequence: CDR1 SGHTA, CDR2 FQGTGA.

The chain carries TRBV30 and TRBJ2-3; D might be TRBD1 (6 bases). The CDR3 extends over 15 amino acids. CDR1 is GTSNPN and CDR2 is SVGIG in the germline V gene (reference sequence). Deletions cut 7 bases from V and 3 bases from J, with 20 bases between. The CDR3 region has the DNA TGTGCCTCTCAATCCGGGGCCCAGGGGACAGATACGCAGTATTTT. Amino acids: CASQSGAQGTDTQYF. Drawing the rest from reference TRBV30 and TRBJ2-3, the complete variable domain is SQTIHQWPATLVQPVGSPLSLECTVEGTSNPNLYWYRQAAGRGLQLLFYSVGIGQISSEVPQNLSASRPQDRQFILSSKKLLLSDSGFYLCASQSGAQGTDTQYFGPGTRLTVL.

This chain uses TRBV6-6 with TRBJ2-1; D not resolved. V dropped 4 bases and J dropped 7 bases, with 11 bases sitting between them. Looked up from germline, CDR1 is MNHNY and CDR2 is SVGAGI (reference sequence). This CDR3 is 13 amino acids long. In nucleotides, the CDR3 is TGTGCCAGCAGTTCGTACTCTAATAATGAGCAGTTCTTC. Translation: CASSSYSNNEQFF.

This clone was recorded once. The V call is TRBV27, the J call TRBJ2-2; 8 positions match TRBD1. Per the germline V gene, CDR1 is MNHEY and CDR2 is SMNVEV (reference sequence). Germline trimming cut 2 bases from V and 8 bases from J; bases unmatched to any gene: 7. This CDR3 region has 15 residues. The chain's CDR3 is CASSLPGQGLGELFF. CDR3 nucleotides: TGTGCCAGCAGTTTACCAGGACAGGGATTAGGGGAGCTGTTTTTT.

This rearrangement joins TRBV6-4 to TRBJ2-6; tentatively, D is TRBD1 (5 bases). In germline, CDR1 is MRHNA, CDR2 SNTAGT. V was cut by 3 bases and J by 2 bases, with 5 bases left in between. The length of the CDR3 is 14 residues. CDR3 bases: TGTGCCAGCAGTGAAGGGGCTGGGGCCAACGTCCTGACTTTC. It yields the protein CASSEGAGANVLTF.

The V gene is TRBV5-4, the J gene TRBJ2-7, with 10 bases identical to TRBD2. The CDR3 has 14 residues. Trimming took 0 bases from V and 7 from J; bases not matched to a gene: 4. Germline CDR1 is SGHNT and CDR2 is YYREEE (reference sequence). The CDR3 reads CASSLGSGGREQYF. In nucleotides, the CDR3 is TGTGCCAGCAGCTTGGGTAGCGGGGGGAGGGAGCAGTACTTC.